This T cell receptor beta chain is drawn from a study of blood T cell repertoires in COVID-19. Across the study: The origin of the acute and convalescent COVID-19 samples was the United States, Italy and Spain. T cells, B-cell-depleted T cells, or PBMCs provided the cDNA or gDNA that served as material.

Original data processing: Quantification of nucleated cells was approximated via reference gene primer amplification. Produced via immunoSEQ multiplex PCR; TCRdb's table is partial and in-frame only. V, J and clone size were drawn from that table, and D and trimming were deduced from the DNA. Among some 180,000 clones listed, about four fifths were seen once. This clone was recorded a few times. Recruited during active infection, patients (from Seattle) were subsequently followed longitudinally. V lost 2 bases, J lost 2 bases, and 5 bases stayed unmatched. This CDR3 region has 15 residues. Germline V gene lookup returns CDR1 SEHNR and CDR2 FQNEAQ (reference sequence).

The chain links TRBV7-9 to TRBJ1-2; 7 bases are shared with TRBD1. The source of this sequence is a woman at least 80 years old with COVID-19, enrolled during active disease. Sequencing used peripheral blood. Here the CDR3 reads CASSLRGGENYGYTF. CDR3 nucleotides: TGTGCCAGCAGCTTAAGAGGGGGCGAGAACTATGGCTACACCTTC.